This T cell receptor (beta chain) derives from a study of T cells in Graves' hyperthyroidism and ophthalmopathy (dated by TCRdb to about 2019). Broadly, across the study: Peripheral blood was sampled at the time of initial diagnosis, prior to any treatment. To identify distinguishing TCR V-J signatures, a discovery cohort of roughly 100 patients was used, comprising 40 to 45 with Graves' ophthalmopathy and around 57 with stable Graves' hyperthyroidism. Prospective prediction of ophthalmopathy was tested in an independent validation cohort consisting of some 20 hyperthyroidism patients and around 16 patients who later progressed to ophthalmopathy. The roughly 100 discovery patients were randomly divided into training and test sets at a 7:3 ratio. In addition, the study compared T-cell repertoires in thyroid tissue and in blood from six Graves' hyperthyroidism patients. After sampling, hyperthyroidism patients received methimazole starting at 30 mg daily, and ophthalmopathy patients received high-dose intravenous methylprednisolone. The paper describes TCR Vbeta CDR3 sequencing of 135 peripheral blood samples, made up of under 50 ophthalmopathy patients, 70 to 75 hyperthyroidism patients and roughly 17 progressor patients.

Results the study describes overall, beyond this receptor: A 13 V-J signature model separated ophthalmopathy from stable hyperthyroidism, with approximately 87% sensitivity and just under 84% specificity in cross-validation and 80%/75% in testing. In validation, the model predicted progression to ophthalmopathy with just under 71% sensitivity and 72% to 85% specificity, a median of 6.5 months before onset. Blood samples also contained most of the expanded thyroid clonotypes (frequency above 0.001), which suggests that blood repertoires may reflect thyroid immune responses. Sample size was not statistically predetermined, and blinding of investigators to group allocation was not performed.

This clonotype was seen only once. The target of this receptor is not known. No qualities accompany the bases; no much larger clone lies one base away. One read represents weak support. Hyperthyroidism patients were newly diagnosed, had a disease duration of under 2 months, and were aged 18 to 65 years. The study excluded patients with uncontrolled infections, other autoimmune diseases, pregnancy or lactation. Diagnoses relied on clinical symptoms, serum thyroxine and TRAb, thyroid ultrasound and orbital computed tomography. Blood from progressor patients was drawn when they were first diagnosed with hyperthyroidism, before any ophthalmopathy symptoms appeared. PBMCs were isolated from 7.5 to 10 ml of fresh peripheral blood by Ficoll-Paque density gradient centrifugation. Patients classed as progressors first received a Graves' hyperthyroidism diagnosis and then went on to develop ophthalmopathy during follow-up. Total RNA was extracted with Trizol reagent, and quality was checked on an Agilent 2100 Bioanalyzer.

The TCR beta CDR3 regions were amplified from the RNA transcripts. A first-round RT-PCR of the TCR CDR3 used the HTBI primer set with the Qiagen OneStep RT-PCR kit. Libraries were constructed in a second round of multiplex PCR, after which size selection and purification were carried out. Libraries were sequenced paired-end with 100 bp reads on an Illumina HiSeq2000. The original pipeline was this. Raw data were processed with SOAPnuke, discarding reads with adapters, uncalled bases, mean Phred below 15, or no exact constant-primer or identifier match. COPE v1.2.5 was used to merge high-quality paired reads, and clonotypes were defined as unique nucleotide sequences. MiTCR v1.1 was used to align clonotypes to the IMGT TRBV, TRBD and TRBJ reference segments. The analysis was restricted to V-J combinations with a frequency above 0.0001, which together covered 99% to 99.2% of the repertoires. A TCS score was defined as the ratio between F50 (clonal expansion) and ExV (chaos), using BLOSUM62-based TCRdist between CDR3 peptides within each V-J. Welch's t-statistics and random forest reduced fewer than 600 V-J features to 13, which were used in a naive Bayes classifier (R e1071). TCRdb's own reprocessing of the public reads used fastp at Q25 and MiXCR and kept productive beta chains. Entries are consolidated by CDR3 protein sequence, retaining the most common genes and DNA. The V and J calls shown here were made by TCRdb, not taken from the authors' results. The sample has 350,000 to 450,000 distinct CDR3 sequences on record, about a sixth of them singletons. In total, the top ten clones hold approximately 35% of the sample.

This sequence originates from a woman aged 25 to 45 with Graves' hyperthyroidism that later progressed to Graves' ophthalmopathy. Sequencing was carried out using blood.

The DNA reads TGTGCCAGCAGCTTTACGGACTACAATGAGCAGTTCTTC. This gives the protein CASSFTDYNEQFF. The chain is assembled from TRBV11-3 and TRBJ2-1; the D gene cannot be named for sure. From the cysteine through the phenylalanine, the CDR3 covers 13 amino acids. Only the CDR3 region is kept as DNA, spanning 39 bases read in frame from base 1. The germline V gene yields SGHNT for CDR1 and YENEEA for CDR2. V gives up 3 bases and J gives up 3 bases, and the segment between their germline ends measures 6 bases.